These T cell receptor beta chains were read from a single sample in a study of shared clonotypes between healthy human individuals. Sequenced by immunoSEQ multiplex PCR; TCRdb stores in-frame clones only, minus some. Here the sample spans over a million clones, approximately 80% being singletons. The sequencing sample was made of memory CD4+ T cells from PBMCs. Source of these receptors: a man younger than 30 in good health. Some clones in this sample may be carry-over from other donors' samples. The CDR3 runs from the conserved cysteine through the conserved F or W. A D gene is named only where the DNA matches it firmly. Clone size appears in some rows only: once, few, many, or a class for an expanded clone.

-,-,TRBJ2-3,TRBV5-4,TGTGCCAGCAGCTTGGTTCAGGGGCCAGATACGCAGTATTTT,CASSLVQGPDTQYF
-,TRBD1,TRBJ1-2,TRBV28,TGTGCCATCCACCGGGACAGGGGACTTGGCTACACCTTC,CAIHRDRGLGYTF
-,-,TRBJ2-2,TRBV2,TGTGCCAGCAGTGAATCTCGGGCAGCGAACACCGGGGAGCTGTTTTTT,CASSESRAANTGELFF
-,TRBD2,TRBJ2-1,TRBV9,TGTGCCAGCAGCGTGGGGACTAGAGCGGACAATGAGCAGTTCTTC,CASSVGTRADNEQFF
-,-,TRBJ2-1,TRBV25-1,TGTGCCAGCAGTGAATTGTCTAGCGCGCACAATGAGCAGTTCTTC,CASSELSSAHNEQFF
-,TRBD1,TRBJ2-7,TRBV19,TGTGCCAGTAGTCCCTGGGACAGGGGAGATGGCGAGCAGTACTTC,CASSPWDRGDGEQYF
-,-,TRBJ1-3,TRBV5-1,TGCGCCAGCAGCCGACTCATGGGGGCATCTGGAAACACCATATATTTT,CASSRLMGASGNTIYF
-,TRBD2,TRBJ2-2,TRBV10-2,TGCGCCACCGACACTCTAGCGGGAGGCGGCACCGGGGAGCTGTTTTTT,CATDTLAGGGTGELFF
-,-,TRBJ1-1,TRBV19,TGTGCCAGTAGTATAGGGCGGCTGGGGACTGAAGCTTTCTTT,CASSIGRLGTEAFF
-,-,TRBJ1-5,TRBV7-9,TGTGCCAGCAGCGGGATGGGGGTGGCTCAGCCCCAGCATTTT,CASSGMGVAQPQHF
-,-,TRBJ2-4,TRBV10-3,TGTGCCATCAGTGAGTCGAAGGTAGCCAAAAACATTCAGTACTTC,CAISESKVAKNIQYF
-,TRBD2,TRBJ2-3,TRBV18,TGTGCCAGCTCTCTCCAGCGGGAGGCTCACTCTAGCACAGATACGCAGTATTTT,CASSLQREAHSSTDTQYF
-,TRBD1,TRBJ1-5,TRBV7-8,TGTGCCAGCAGCTTAGGGACCGCCGGGACAGCTAGCAATCAGCCCCAGCATTTT,CASSLGTAGTASNQPQHF
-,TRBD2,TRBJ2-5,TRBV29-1,TGCAGCGTTGTGGGCAAGCCGGGAGGAATTTCGTACCAAGAGACCCAGTACTTC,CSVVGKPGGISYQETQYF
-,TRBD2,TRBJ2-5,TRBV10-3,TGTGCCATGGCTAGCGGGGGGCAAGAGACCCAGTACTTC,CAMASGGQETQYF
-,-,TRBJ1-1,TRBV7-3,TGTGCCAGCAGCTCGCTCGGGGTCCTGAACACTGAAGCTTTCTTT,CASSSLGVLNTEAFF
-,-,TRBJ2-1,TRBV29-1,TGCAGGGGCGGGGACTCCTACAATGAGCAGTTCTTC,CRGGDSYNEQFF
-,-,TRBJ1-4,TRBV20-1,TGCAGTGCGCTGGGGCGGGTAAAACTGTTTTTT,CSALGRVKLFF
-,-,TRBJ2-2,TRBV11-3,TGTGCCAGCAGCTTAGGTGTAGGCACCGGGGAGCTGTTTTTT,CASSLGVGTGELFF
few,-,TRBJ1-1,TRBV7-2,TGTGCCAGCAGCTTTGTTGGAGGAATGAACACTGAAGCTTTCTTT,CASSFVGGMNTEAFF
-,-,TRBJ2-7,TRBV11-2,TGTGCCAGCAGCCCCATGTGGGCGGTGAACGCCTACTTACCTTACGAGCAGTACTTC,CASSPMWAVNAYLPYEQYF
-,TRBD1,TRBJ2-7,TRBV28,TGTGCCAGCAGTCCCGGGGGACAGGCGATCTACGAGCAGTACTTC,CASSPGGQAIYEQYF
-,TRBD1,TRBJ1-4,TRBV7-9,TGTGCCAGCAGCGGGGGACAGCGCACCTACGAAAAACTGTTTTTT,CASSGGQRTYEKLFF
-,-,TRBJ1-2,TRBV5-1,TGCGCCAGCAGCTTGGAGTGGGGCCTCTCTAACTATGGCTACACCTTC,CASSLEWGLSNYGYTF
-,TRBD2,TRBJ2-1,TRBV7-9,TGTGCCAGCAGCTTAAGGCTAGCGGGAGTGGATGAGCAGTTCTTC,CASSLRLAGVDEQFF
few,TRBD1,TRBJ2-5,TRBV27,TGTGCCAGCAGTCCAAAGACAGGGGGACTCATGAAGACCCAGTACTTC,CASSPKTGGLMKTQYF
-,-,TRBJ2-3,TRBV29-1,TGCAGCGTTGCGAAAGCGGCAGAGACAGATACGCAGTATTTT,CSVAKAAETDTQYF
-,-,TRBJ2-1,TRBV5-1,TGCGCCAGCAGCTTGGAGGGTAATGAGCAGTTCTTC,CASSLEGNEQFF
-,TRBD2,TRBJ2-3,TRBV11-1,TGTGCCAGCAGCCCAACCCTAGCGGGAGCCGCAGATACGCAGTATTTT,CASSPTLAGAADTQYF
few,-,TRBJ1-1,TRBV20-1,TGCAGTGCTAGAGAGGCCCAGACGGGTTTCTTT,CSAREAQTGFF
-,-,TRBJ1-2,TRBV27,TGTGCCAGCAGTTTTATAGGGGGGAGGAACTATGGCTACACCTTC,CASSFIGGRNYGYTF
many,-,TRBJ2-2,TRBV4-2,TGTGCCAGCGGGGGGGCGTTTTTGGACACCGGGGAGCTGTTTTTT,CASGGAFLDTGELFF
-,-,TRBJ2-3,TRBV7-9,TGTGCCAGCAGCACACCGGGTGTGTGGGAGAGGCGCACAGATACGCAGTATTTT,CASSTPGVWERRTDTQYF
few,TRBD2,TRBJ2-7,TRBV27,TGTGCCAGCAGTTCCGGGGGGGGAGTCTCCTACGAGCAGTACTTC,CASSSGGGVSYEQYF
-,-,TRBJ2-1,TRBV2,TGTGCCAGCAGTCCGGGCCTCCGCAGCGATGAGCAGTTCTTC,CASSPGLRSDEQFF
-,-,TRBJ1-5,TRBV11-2,TGTGCCAGCAGCTTAAACAGCGGTAGCAATCAGCCCCAGCATTTT,CASSLNSGSNQPQHF
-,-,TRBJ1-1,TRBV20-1,TGCAGTGTGCAGAGAAATGAAGCTTTCTTT,CSVQRNEAFF
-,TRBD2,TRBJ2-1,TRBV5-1,TGCGCCAGCAGCCCACCGACTAGCGGGAGCGGAGAGCAGTTCTTC,CASSPPTSGSGEQFF
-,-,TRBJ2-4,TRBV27,TGTGCCAGCAGTTCGGGGCTACTCCTAGCCAAAAACATTCAGTACTTC,CASSSGLLLAKNIQYF
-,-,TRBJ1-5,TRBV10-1,TGCGCCAGCAGTTCTTTCCCGGGTAGTGCCCAGCATTTT,CASSSFPGSAQHF
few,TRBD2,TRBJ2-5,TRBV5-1,TGCGCCAGCAGCGAAAGGACTAGCGGGAGTGGATCGACCCAGTACTTC,CASSERTSGSGSTQYF
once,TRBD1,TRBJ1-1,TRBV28,TGTGCCAGCAGACCCTCGGGACAGGGGATCGCTGAAGCTTTCTTT,CASRPSGQGIAEAFF